This T cell receptor (beta chain) was captured by sequencing in a study of cytomegalovirus exposure and HLA in healthy donors. Study findings and constraints: In vitro experiments confirmed that a few CMV-associated chains were specific for CMV antigens.

Healthy people donating bone marrow made up the donors. In nominal health when sampled, donors likely had unrecorded immune exposures nonetheless. With 60 Vbeta and 13 Jbeta primers, the PCR was carried out. Method: immunoSEQ multiplex PCR; TCRdb's copy keeps in-frame clones and lacks some. The sample lists about 60,000 clones, 77% occurring once. In its sample, this clone was seen a few times. Antigen: not known. Sequenced sample: PBMCs. This sequence originates from a woman aged 40 to 50 in good health and CMV-seropositive.

CDR3 residues: CASSYFTGGVYEQYF. The CDR3 region has the DNA TGTGCCAGCAGTTACTTTACAGGGGGGGTCTACGAGCAGTACTTC. The J gene is TRBJ2-7, the V gene TRBV6-5; possible D gene TRBD1, 8 bases. CDR3 length: 15 residues. Trimming removed 1 base at V and 3 bases at J, with 13 bases between. Germline V gene lookup returns CDR1 MNHEY and CDR2 SVGAGI.